The sample holds a few counts of the clone carrying this T cell receptor beta chain. Its cognate antigen is unknown. The sample belongs to a study of identical twins. The CDR3 is 15 residues long. The ends were cut back, 3 bases at V and 6 bases at J, with 14 bases in the middle. Germline V CDR1 and CDR2: LGHDT, YNNKEL (reference sequence). Findings and limits, study-wide: Fewer insertions marked abundant cord blood beta clonotypes; young adult naive trended weakly, memory not at all. Researchers caution that invariant MAIT and iNKT cells could partly confound zero-insertion analyses.

With template switching, a universal primer site was added, and the cDNA carried unique molecular identifiers. TCRdb fed the 5' RACE reads into MiXCR, producing one record per CDR3 protein. The sample has 700,000 to 950,000 distinct CDR3 sequences, around 12% seen once. This sample was also put to use in a study of yellow fever vaccine responses in identical twins.

The chain employs TRBV3-1 and TRBJ2-2; D is perhaps TRBD2 (6 bases). The clonotype originates from a woman under 30 in good health. Sequences were obtained from PBMCs. In DNA form, the CDR3 reads TGTGCCAGCAGCCATACTGGAGGGTACGCCGGGGAGCTGTTTTTT. Protein product: CASSHTGGYAGELFF.